The sequence of this T cell receptor (beta chain) was determined in a study of vaccination and CD4 T cells after COVID-19. This clonotype was seen more than once but under ten times. Its target is unknown. The ends lost 6 bases at V and 2 bases at J; junction bases unmatched: 7. Germline CDR1 reads MNHNS; CDR2 reads SASEGT. There are 14 residues in the CDR3. Treatment indicated: approximately nine-day PBMC culture with coronavirus spike peptide pools or control peptides (ViraFEST assay). These CD4+ T cells came from an unexposed donor, sampled before the COVID-19 pandemic (2011-2018). After being plated at 1.5 million to 2 million per well, PBMCs were cultured with about 10 IU/ml IL-2 and approximately 9.2 ug/ml peptide pools. Days 3 and 7 saw half the medium swapped for fresh IL-2 medium. Probing of unexposed-donor CD4+ T cells with SARS-CoV-2 S/N and four cold-coronavirus spikes was done, cells permitting.

Cultured CD4+ T cell DNA underwent sequencing with the Oncomine TCR Beta short-read assay. TCRdb reprocessed the PCR reads with MiXCR, giving one entry per CDR3 protein. Altogether approximately 5,000 distinct CDR3 sequences are present, roughly 40% being singletons, with the ten largest covering 45% to 50%. The origin of this receptor is a human donor in good health. The chain recombines TRBV6-1 with TRBJ2-7, with 7 bases that match TRBD2. The specimen sequenced was CD4+ T cells from blood, cultured in vitro. This chain's CDR3 is CASRQAGRTYEQYF. In nucleotides, the CDR3 is TGTGCCAGCAGACAAGCGGGACGTACCTACGAGCAGTACTTC.